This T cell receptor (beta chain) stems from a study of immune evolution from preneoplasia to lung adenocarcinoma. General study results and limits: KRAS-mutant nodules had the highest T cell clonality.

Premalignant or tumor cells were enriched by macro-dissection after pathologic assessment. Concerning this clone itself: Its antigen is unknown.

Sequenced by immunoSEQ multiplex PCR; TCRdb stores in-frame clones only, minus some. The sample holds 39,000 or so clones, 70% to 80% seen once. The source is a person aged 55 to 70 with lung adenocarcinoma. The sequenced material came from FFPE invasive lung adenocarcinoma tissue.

The CDR3 sequence: CASSLLAGSGEKLFF. CDR3 sequence (DNA): TGTGCCAGCAGTTTATTAGCGGGTTCTGGTGAAAAACTGTTTTTT. The chain has TRBV28 and TRBJ1-4; unclear D gene. Trimming took 1 base from V and 7 from J, leaving 13 bases between them. CDR1 and CDR2 (germline): MDHEN, SYDVKM. The CDR3 sequence is 15 residues long. Full variable domain (rest looked up from reference TRBV28 and TRBJ1-4): DVKVTQSSRYLVKRTGEKVFLECVQDMDHENMFWYRQDPGLGLRLIYFSYDVKMKEKGDIPEGYSVSREKKERFSLILESASTNQTSMYLCASSLLAGSGEKLFFGSGTQLSVL.